In its sample, the clone carrying this TCR beta chain was seen a few times. The data stem from a study of blood T cells in healthy people across ages. It was with a sample-barcoded 5' primer and a J-beta primer mix that a second PCR of roughly 6 to 12 cycles was run. TCRdb reanalysed the 5' RACE reads using MiXCR and keeps one entry per CDR3 protein. The table records 550,000 to 800,000 distinct CDR3 sequences, approximately 21% of them present only once. The J segment lost 6 bases and the V segment lost 2 bases, leaving 4 bases of the junction unmatched. The CDR3 is 12 residues long. Germline CDR1 reads SQVTM; CDR2 reads ANQGSEA.

The sample consisted of blood. The rearrangement joins TRBV29-1 to TRBJ2-7; TRBD2 aligns across 7 bases. The clonotype originates from a man aged 65 to 79 in good health. The DNA of the CDR3 is TGCAGCGTTGAAACCCCGGGAGGCGAGCAGTACTTC. Translation gives CSVETPGGEQYF.